The 11 T cell receptor beta chains given below trace back to one sample, sequenced in a study of shared clonotypes between healthy human individuals. Some clones are missing from TCRdb's copy, which holds only in-frame ones; the method was immunoSEQ multiplex PCR. Of about 1.1 million clones listed, about 80% are singletons. The specimen was memory CD4+ T cells from PBMCs. Subset noted: CD45RA-negative fraction. The receptor set was obtained from a man aged 18 to 30 in good health. Some clones in this sample may be carry-over from other donors' samples.

The chain couples TRBV5-1 to TRBJ2-3, with D possibly being TRBD1 (5 bases). Germline lookup yields CDR1 SGHRS and CDR2 YFSETQ. The V and J ends lost 1 base and 8 bases respectively, with 14 bases between them. There are 14 residues in the CDR3. The chain's CDR3 is CASSLQGPSGTQYF. Written as DNA, the CDR3 is TGCGCCAGCAGCTTGCAGGGCCCCTCTGGTACGCAGTATTTT.

The chain employs TRBV11-3 and TRBJ2-1, with TRBD1 identical over 7 bases. After removal of 0 bases from V and 10 bases from J, the junction contained 3 bases not matched to a gene. This CDR3 has 13 amino acids. Germline V CDR1 and CDR2: SGHNT, YENEEA. The chain's CDR3 is CASSLEHRGEQFF. In DNA form, the CDR3 reads TGTGCCAGCAGCTTAGAACACAGGGGAGAGCAGTTCTTC.

The V gene is TRBV5-1, the J gene TRBJ1-1; D not resolved. The ends were cut back, 3 bases at V and 1 base at J, with 22 bases in the middle. This CDR3 is built from 18 residues. CDR1 and CDR2 (germline): SGHRS, YFSETQ. The CDR3 loop is CASSSRVVRRETNTEAFF. The CDR3 DNA reads as TGCGCCAGCAGCTCGAGGGTCGTGCGTCGGGAGACGAACACTGAAGCTTTCTTT.

The chain combines TRBV18 with TRBJ2-3, with 7 bases lining up with TRBD2. Germline CDR1 KGHSH, CDR2 LQKENI. Trimming at V came to 3 bases and at J to 2 bases, leaving 5 bases not matched to a gene. CDR3 length equals 15 residues. The CDR3: CASSPRGGVTDTQYF. Written as DNA, the CDR3 is TGTGCCAGCTCACCCCGTGGGGGGGTCACAGATACGCAGTATTTT. The full variable domain, completed using reference TRBV18 and TRBJ2-3, is NAGVMQNPRHLVRRRGQEARLRCSPMKGHSHVYWYRQLPEEGLKFMVYLQKENIIDESGMPKERFSAEFPKEGPSILRIQQVVRGDSAAYFCASSPRGGVTDTQYFGPGTRLTVL.

This chain links TRBV6-4 with TRBJ1-5; D is unresolved. Germline V gives CDR1 MRHNA, CDR2 SNTAGT. The ends were cut back, 6 bases at V and 6 bases at J, with 12 bases in the middle. CDR3 length: 13 residues. The CDR3 DNA reads as TGTGCCAGCAGCGTCCTGGATGGTCAGCCCCAGCATTTT. Protein: CASSVLDGQPQHF.

This clone was observed once. This chain connects TRBV6-6 to TRBJ1-1, with 11 nucleotides matching TRBD1. V shed 10 bases, J shed 6 bases, and the junction held 10 bases outside the gene matches. The CDR3 is 14 amino acids. Germline V gene sequence: CDR1 MNHNY, CDR2 SVGAGI (reference sequence). The CDR3 DNA follows: TGTGCCATCAGGGGACAGGGGGAGATAGCTGAAGCTTTCTTT. It specifies CAIRGQGEIAEAFF.

This clone occurred once. The genes are TRBV7-9 and TRBJ2-2, with D maybe TRBD2 (5 bases). V lost 5 bases and J 2 bases, leaving 21 bases between the germline ends. The germline V gene encodes CDR1 SEHNR and CDR2 FQNEAQ (reference sequence). The CDR3 is 18 residues long. The DNA of the CDR3 is TGTGCCAGCAGCCCTAGAGGGTACCCTGTCACTAACACCGGGGAGCTGTTTTTT. Protein sequence: CASSPRGYPVTNTGELFF.

This clone has just a few counts. This rearrangement joins TRBV27 to TRBJ1-2, with D perhaps TRBD1 (6 bases). The V gene lost 1 base and the J gene lost 6 bases, with 12 bases spanning the gap. The CDR3 is 14 amino acids. Germline CDR1 and CDR2: MNHEY and SMNVEV (reference sequence). CDR3 sequence (DNA): TGTGCCAGCAGTTTATTAGGGGGGTACAATGGCTACACCTTC. This gives the protein CASSLLGGYNGYTF.

This chain connects TRBV7-3 to TRBJ2-2; the D is unclear. This CDR3 has 13 residues. V lost 4 bases and J 6 bases, leaving 9 bases between the germline ends. Germline CDR1 SGHTA, CDR2 FQGTGA. The CDR3 nucleotides are TGTGCCAGCAGCTCCCATCCGTCCGGGGAGCTGTTTTTT. It codes for CASSSHPSGELFF.

This clone was seen once. The chain combines TRBV5-1 with TRBJ2-2, with a weak D call TRBD2 (5 bases). Germline V gene lookup returns CDR1 SGHRS and CDR2 YFSETQ. This CDR3 comprises 14 residues. V gave up 5 bases and J gave up 2 bases, with 10 bases separating them. In DNA form, the CDR3 reads TGCGCCAGCAGAGAGGAGGTAAACACCGGGGAGCTGTTTTTT. Translation: CASREEVNTGELFF.

This sequence joins TRBV7-3 and TRBJ1-1; 7 nucleotides match TRBD1. Trimming at V came to 3 bases and at J to 1 base, leaving 5 bases not matched to a gene. Germline V gene lookup returns CDR1 SGHTA and CDR2 FQGTGA. The CDR3 spans 15 residues. CDR3 protein: CASSLSGTANTEAFF. CDR3 DNA: TGTGCCAGCAGCTTGTCCGGGACAGCGAACACTGAAGCTTTCTTT.